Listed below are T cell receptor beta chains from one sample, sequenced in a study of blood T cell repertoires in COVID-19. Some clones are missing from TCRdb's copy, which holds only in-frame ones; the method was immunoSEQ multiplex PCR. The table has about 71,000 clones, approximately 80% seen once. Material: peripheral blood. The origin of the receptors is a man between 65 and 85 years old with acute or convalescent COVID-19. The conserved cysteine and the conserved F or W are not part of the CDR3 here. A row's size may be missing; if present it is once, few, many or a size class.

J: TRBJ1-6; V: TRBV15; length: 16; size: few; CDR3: ATSSNFGTGRNNSPLH
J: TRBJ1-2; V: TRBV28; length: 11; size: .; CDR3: ASSTGLGYGYT
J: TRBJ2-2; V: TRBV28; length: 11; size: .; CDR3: ASTYQGTGELF
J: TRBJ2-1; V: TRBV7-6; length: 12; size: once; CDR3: ASSSRGGANEQF
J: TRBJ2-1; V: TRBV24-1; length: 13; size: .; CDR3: ATPHEERELLVQF
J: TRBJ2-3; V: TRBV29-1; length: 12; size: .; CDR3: SERTSGKSDTQY
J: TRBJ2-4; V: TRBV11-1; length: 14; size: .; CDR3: ASSLLTSLDGIIQY
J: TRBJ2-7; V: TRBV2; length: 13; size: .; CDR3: ASRKRTGDSYEQY
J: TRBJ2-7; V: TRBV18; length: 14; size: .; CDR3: ASSPQGLAGMGEQY
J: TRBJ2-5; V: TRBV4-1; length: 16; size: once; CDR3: ASSQDSRRDRAQETQY
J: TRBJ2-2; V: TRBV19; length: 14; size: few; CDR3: ASSIIGSANTGELF
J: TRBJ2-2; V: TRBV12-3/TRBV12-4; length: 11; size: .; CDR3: ASSLAEDGELF
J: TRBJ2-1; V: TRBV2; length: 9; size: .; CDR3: ASSPYNEQF
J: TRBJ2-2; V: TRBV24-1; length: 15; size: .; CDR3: ATSDPGQGTNTGELF
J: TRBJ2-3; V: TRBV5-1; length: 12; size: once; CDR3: ASSGGGFTDTQY
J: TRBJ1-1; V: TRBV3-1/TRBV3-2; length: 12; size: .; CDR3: ASSPGTPRAEAF
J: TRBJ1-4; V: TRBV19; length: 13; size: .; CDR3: ASSRTGTGDEKLF
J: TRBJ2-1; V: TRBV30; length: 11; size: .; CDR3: AWTPYGEPPEF
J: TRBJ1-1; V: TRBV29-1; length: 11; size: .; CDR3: SVEDRMNTEAF
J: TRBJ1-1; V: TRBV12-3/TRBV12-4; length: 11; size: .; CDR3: ASSWEGNTEAF
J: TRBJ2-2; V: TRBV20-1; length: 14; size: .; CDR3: SASVSRGRRTGELF
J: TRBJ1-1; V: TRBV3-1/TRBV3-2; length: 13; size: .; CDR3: ASSSVYRGGTEAF
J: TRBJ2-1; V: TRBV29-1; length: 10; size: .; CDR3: SVDSFYNEQF
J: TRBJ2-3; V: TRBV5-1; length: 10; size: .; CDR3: ASRGGTDTQY
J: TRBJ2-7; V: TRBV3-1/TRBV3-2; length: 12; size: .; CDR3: ASSRKGGAHEQY
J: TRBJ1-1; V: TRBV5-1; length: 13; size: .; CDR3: ASSLVTPSETEAF
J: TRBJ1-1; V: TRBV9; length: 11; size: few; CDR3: ASSAGDNTEAF
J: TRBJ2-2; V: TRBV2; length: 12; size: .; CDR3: ASSEEPETGELF
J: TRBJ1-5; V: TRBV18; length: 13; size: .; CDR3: ASSPGTASNQPQH
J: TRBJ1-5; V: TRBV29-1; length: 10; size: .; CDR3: SVVSGEQPQH
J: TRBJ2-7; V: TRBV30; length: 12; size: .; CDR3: AWSVWTSSHEQY
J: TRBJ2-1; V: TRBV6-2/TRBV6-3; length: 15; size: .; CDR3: ASSYQGQLSSYNEQF
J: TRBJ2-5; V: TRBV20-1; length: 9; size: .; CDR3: SAGPTGTQY
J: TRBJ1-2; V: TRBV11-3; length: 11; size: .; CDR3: ASSLQQGYGYT
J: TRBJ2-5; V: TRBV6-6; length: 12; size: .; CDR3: ASTTRQGSETQY
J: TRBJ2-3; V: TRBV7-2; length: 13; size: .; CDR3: ASSLSLAGPDTQY
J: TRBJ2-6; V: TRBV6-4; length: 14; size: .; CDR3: ASSDSRRGGANVLT
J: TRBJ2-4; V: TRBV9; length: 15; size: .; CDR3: ASSGGQGPFGGNIQY
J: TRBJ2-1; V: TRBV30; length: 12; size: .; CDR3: AWSTSGLANEQF
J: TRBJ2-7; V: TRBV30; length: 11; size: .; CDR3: AWSKSGSYEQY
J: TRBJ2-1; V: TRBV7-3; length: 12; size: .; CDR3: ASSSTSRGSEQF
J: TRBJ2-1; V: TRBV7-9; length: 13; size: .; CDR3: ASSPHGSSYNEQF
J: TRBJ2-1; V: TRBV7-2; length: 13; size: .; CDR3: ASSFLAGVGNEQF
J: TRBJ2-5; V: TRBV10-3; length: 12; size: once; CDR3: AISTPGQGPLQY
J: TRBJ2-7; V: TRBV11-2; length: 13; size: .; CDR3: ASSFSGSGSYEQY
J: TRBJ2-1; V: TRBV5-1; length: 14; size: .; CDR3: ASTQGGSSAYNEQF
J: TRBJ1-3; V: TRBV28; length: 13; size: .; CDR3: ASKGQLPSGNTIY
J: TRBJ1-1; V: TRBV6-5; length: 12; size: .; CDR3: ASRLTVRDLQAF
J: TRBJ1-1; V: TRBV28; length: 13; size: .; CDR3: ASSSLRDPGTEAF
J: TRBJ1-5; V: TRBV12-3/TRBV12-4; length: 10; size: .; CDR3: ASSLQHQPQH
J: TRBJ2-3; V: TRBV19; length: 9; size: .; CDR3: ASSIYEGQY